This T cell receptor (beta chain) originates from a study of cytomegalovirus exposure and HLA in healthy donors. This PCR relied on a set of 60 Vbeta primers and 13 Jbeta primers. Libraries were prepared by immunoSEQ multiplex PCR; TCRdb keeps only in-frame clonotypes and omits some of them. This sample has more than 95,000 clones; 17% occur once, and the top ten carry approximately 2.6%. Turning to this clone: The antigen is undetermined.

Trimming took off 4 bases at V and 5 bases at J, with 14 bases between the two ends. Germline values: CDR1 MNHEY, CDR2 SVGAGI. The CDR3 length is 14 residues. Study-wide findings and caveats: A later analysis reported that several of the most significant clusters appeared to be linked to common viral pathogens, among them Epstein-Barr virus. Cytomegalovirus-associated status was assigned to about 160 TCR beta chains.

This clonotype originated in a female donor in good health and CMV-seropositive. Sequencing input: PBMCs. V gene TRBV6-5 combines with J gene TRBJ1-1, with D hard to call. The CDR3 region is CASSSGIGRTEAFF. The CDR3 DNA is TGTGCCAGCAGTTCCGGGATAGGAAGGACTGAAGCTTTCTTT.